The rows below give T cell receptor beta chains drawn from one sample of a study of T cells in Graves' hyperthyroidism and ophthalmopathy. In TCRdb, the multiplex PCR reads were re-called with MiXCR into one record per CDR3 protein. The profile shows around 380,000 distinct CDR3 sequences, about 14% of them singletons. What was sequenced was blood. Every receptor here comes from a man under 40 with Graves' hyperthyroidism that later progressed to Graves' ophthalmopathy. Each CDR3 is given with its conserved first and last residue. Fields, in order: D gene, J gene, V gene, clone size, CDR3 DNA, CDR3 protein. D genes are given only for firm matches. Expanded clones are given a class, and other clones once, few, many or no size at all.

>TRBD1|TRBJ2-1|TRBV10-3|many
TGTGCCATCAGTGAGGACAGGGGCTCCTACAATGAGCAGTTCTTC
CAISEDRGSYNEQFF
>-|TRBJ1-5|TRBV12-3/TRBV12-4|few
TGTGCCAGCAGTTTAGCGCATTCAGGGCTAGACAATCAGCCCCAGCATTTT
CASSLAHSGLDNQPQHF
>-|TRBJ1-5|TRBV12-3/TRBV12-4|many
TGTGCCAGCAGTTTTGATTACAATCAGCCCCAGCATTTT
CASSFDYNQPQHF
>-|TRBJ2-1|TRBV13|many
TGTGCCAGCGGTAAAGGCGACACGTACTACAATGAGCAGTTCTTC
CASGKGDTYYNEQFF
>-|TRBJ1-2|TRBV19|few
TGTGCCAGTAGTATCGTCAGGGAGGACGTCTATGATGGCTACACCTTC
CASSIVREDVYDGYTF
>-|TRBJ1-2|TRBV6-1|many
TGTGCCAGCAGAGAGTGGGCTAACTATGGCTACACCTTC
CASREWANYGYTF
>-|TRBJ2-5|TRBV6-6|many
TGTGCCAGCAGTTACCGGGGGTCGATGGGGACCCAGTACTTC
CASSYRGSMGTQYF
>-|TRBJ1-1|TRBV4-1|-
TGCGCCAGCATTGGCAGGACAGTGAACACTGAAGCTTTCTTT
CASIGRTVNTEAFF
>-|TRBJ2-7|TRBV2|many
TGTGCCAGCAGCTTGGACCTACTCTCCTACGAGCAGTACTTC
CASSLDLLSYEQYF
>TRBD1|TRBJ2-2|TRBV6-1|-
TGTGCCGCCCTACAGGGGGGCACCGGGGAGCTGTTTTTT
CAALQGGTGELFF
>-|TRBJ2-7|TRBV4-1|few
TGCGCCAGCAGCCAAGATCGTCTGATCGCGGGACAGTCCTACGAGCAGTACTTC
CASSQDRLIAGQSYEQYF
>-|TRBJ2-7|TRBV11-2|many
TGTGCCAGCAGCTTAGATGTCGGCATCTCCTACGAGCAGTACTTC
CASSLDVGISYEQYF
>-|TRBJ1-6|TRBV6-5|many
TGTGCCAGCAGTTACTCCGGCGGAACACCCCTCCACTTT
CASSYSGGTPLHF
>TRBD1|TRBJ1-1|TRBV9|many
TGTGCCAGCAGCGTTTTGGGACAGGGAAACACTGAAGCTTTCTTT
CASSVLGQGNTEAFF
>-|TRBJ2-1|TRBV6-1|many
TGTGCCAGCAGTCCGAAAGGGGGTATATACAATGAGCAGTTCTTC
CASSPKGGIYNEQFF
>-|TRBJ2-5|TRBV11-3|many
TGTGCCAGCAGCCCCCACCAAACCCAGTACTTC
CASSPHQTQYF
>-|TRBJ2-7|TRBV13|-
TGTGCCAGCAGCCAAGGGCTTGGAACCTACGAGCAGTACTTC
CASSQGLGTYEQYF
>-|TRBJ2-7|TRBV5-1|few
TGCGCCAGCAGCTTGGCCGCGCGGACTTACGAGCAGTACTTC
CASSLAARTYEQYF
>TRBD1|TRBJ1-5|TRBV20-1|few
TGCAGTGCGAAGACCGGGACAGGCCTTTATAGCAATCAGCCCCAGCATTTT
CSAKTGTGLYSNQPQHF
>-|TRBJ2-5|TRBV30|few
TGTGCCTGGAACGACTGGGGGCGGGGGTTGCAAGAGACCCAGTACTTC
CAWNDWGRGLQETQYF
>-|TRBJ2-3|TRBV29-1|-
TGCAGCGTTGGCGAGGGGTCAGATACGCAGTATTTT
CSVGEGSDTQYF
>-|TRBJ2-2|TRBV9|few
TGTGCCAGCAGCCTCCAGGGCGGGGAGCTGTTTTTT
CASSLQGGELFF
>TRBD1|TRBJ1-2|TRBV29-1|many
TGCAGCGTTAGGGACAGGACTAACTATGGCTACACCTTC
CSVRDRTNYGYTF
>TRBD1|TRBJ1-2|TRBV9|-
TGTGCCAGCAGCCCTAAGACAGGGGAAGGGGATAACTATGGCTACACCTTC
CASSPKTGEGDNYGYTF
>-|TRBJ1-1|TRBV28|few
TGTGCCAGCAGTACCTACTCGGTTACTGAAGCTTTCTTT
CASSTYSVTEAFF
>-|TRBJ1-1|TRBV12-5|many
TGTGCTAGTGGTGTGGACAGGAACACTGAAGCTTTCTTT
CASGVDRNTEAFF
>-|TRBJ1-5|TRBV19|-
TGTGCCAGTAGTAAGAGTAATAGCAATCAGCCCCAGCATTTT
CASSKSNSNQPQHF
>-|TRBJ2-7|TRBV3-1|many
TGTGCCAGCAGCCAAGATGTCTACGAGCAGTACTTC
CASSQDVYEQYF
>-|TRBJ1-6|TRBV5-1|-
TGCGCCAGCAGCCCGGAAGGGTGGCCCCTCCACTTT
CASSPEGWPLHF
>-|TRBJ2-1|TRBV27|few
TGTGCCAGCAGTTTATTCGTGGGCGCCCTGGATGAGCAGTTCTTC
CASSLFVGALDEQFF
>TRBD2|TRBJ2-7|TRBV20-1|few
TGCAGCGGGGGGATAGGCCCCTACGAGCAGTACTTC
CSGGIGPYEQYF
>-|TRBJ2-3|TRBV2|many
TGTGCCAGCAGTGACAGATCAGGCACAGATACGCAGTATTTT
CASSDRSGTDTQYF
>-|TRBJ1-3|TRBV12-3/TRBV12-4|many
TGTGCCAGCAGTTTAGGGGGCAGACTCTCTGGAAACACCATATATTTT
CASSLGGRLSGNTIYF
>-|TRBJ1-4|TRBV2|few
TGTGCCAGCAGTGGTGGGGGGGTTGGGGAAAAACTGTTTTTT
CASSGGGVGEKLFF
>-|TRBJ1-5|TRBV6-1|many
TGTGCCAGCGCAGGAGGGGCTTATAGCAATCAGCCCCAGCATTTT
CASAGGAYSNQPQHF
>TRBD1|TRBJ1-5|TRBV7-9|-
TGTGCCAGCACCTCGACAGGGGACCGCAATCAGCCCCATCATTTT
CASTSTGDRNQPHHF
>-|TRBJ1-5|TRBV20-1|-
TGCAGTGCTAGAGACCAGGGGTATAGCAATCAGCCCCAGCATTTT
CSARDQGYSNQPQHF
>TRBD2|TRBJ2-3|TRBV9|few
TGTGCCAGCAGCTTCGGGACTAGGGGCACAGATACGCAGTATTTT
CASSFGTRGTDTQYF
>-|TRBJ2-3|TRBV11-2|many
TGTGCCAGCAGCTTATCGGGGATGGGCAGGGATTCATTAGATACGCAGTATTTT
CASSLSGMGRDSLDTQYF
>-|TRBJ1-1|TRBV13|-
TGTGCCAGCAGCCCGGGGGGGATGGAAGCTTTCTTT
CASSPGGMEAFF
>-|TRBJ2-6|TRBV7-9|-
TGTGCCAGCAGCTTCGCCAGGGGCTCTGGGGCCAACGTCCTGACTTTC
CASSFARGSGANVLTF
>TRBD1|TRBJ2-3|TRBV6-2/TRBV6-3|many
TGTGCCAGCAGTTATCCGACAGGGGGCTTGGATACGCAGTATTTT
CASSYPTGGLDTQYF
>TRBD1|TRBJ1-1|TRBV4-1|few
TGCGCCAGCAGCTCCGGACAGGGGGTATCTTTCGGCACTGAAGCTTTCTTT
CASSSGQGVSFGTEAFF
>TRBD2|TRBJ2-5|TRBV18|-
TGTGCCAGCTCACAAGGACTAGCGGGGTTTCAAGAGACCCAGTACTTC
CASSQGLAGFQETQYF
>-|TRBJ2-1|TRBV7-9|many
TGTGCCAGCAGCTTGGAATCCTACAATGAGCAGTTCTTC
CASSLESYNEQFF
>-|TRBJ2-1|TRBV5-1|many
TGCGCCAGCAGCTGGGAGACTAGGAACAATGAGCAGTTCTTC
CASSWETRNNEQFF
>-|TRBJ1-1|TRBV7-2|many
TGTGCCAGCAGCTTTCTAGGGCGTGACACTGAAGCTTTCTTT
CASSFLGRDTEAFF
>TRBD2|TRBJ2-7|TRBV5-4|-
TGTGCCAGCAGCTTGGAGCTAGCGGGGGACGAGCAGTACTTC
CASSLELAGDEQYF
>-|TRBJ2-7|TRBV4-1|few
TGCGCCAGCAGCCCAGGGAACGAGCAGTACTTC
CASSPGNEQYF
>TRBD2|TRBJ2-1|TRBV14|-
TGTGCCAGCAGCCCCCCTCGGGCTAGCGGGGGTTCTTTTAGCTCCTACAATGAGCAGTTCTTC
CASSPPRASGGSFSSYNEQFF
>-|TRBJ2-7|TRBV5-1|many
TGCGCCAGCAGTGTGGTTGGGGATGGAAACTCCGAGCAGTACTTC
CASSVVGDGNSEQYF
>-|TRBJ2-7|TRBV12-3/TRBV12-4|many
TGTGCCAGCAGTTTAGAGGCGGGCTACGAGCAGTACTTC
CASSLEAGYEQYF
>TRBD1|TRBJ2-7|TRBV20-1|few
TGCAGTGCCCGGACCGGGACAGGGGATTACGAGCAGTACTTC
CSARTGTGDYEQYF
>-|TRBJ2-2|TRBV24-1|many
TGTGCCACCAGTGATTTAACGAATGGTAACACCGGGGAGCTGTTTTTT
CATSDLTNGNTGELFF
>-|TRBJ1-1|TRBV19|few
TGTGCCAGTAGTGTATTGAACACTGAAGCTTTCTTT
CASSVLNTEAFF